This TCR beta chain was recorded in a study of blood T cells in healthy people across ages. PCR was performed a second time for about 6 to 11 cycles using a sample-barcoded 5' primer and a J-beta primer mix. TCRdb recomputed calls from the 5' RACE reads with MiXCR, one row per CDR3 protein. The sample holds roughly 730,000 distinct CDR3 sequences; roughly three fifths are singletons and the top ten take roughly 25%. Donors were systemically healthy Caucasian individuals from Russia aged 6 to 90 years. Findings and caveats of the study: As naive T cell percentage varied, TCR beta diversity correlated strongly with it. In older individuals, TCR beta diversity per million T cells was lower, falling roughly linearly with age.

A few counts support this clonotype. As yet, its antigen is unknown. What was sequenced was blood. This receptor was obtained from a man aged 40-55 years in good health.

The CDR3 reads CSAPGLADYNEQFF. In DNA, the CDR3 is TGCAGTGCGCCGGGACTAGCGGACTACAATGAGCAGTTCTTC. The J gene is TRBJ2-1, the V gene TRBV20-1; 11 nucleotides line up with TRBD2. The CDR3 is 14 amino acids. The V segment lost 6 bases and the J segment 3 bases; nucleotides outside the gene matches: 4. CDR1 is DFQATT and CDR2 is SNEGSKA in the germline V gene (reference sequence).